This T cell receptor beta chain was identified in a study of cytomegalovirus exposure and HLA in healthy donors. Study background: Tens of millions of unique TCR sequences came from HLA-typed donors in an early release. The study placed about 86% of its roughly 400 genotyped donors in the Caucasian-associated ancestry cluster.

The study ran its PCR with 60 Vbeta and 13 Jbeta primers. Libraries were prepared by immunoSEQ multiplex PCR; TCRdb keeps only in-frame clonotypes and omits some of them. In the table there are about 160,000 clones, about 80% of which are singletons. Trimming cost V 0 bases and J 0 bases, with 12 bases left between them. This CDR3 has 16 amino acids. In germline, CDR1 is SGHRS, CDR2 YFSETQ. The study's findings and limits: A later examination showed that TCR association rates differed by HLA locus, with DRB1 most and HLA-C fewest. Some V segments, including TRBV6-2 and TRBV6-3, were excluded as indistinguishable.

As for this clone: Antigen specificity is unknown.

The chain has TRBV5-1 and TRBJ1-1; D may be TRBD1 (5 bases). This receptor was obtained from a man aged 18 to 30 in good health and CMV-seropositive. Sequencing was performed on PBMCs. CDR3 sequence: CASSLAEGRMNTEAFF. CDR3 sequence (DNA): TGCGCCAGCAGCTTGGCGGAGGGGCGGATGAACACTGAAGCTTTCTTT.